The 15 T cell receptor beta chains presented below share a single source sample, sequenced in a study of blood T cell repertoires in COVID-19. TCRdb's table, derived via immunoSEQ multiplex PCR, lists solely in-frame clones and lacks some. Of about 210,000 clones in the sample, approximately 91% were seen once. The sequencing input was peripheral blood. These receptors were collected from a man between 18 and 29 years old with active or convalescent COVID-19.

V is TRBV11-3 and J is TRBJ2-7; 10 bases fit TRBD2. The V and J ends lost 4 bases and 6 bases, in that order; junction bases with no gene match: 12. Germline assignment: CDR1 SGHNT and CDR2 YENEEA. This CDR3 spans 16 amino acids. As DNA, the CDR3 is TGTGCCAGCAGCTCCAACGGGATAGCGGGAGGAGGCGAGCAGTACTTC. It codes for CASSSNGIAGGGEQYF.

The chain recombines TRBV19 with TRBJ1-5, with 9 positions matching TRBD1. Trimming cost V 8 bases and J 2 bases; bases outside gene matches: 7. This CDR3 comprises 15 residues. The V gene's germline CDR1 is LNHDA and CDR2 SQIVND (reference sequence). As DNA, the CDR3 is TGTGCCAGTTCCGGGACAGGGTTTGGCAATCAGCCCCAGCATTTT. Its protein product is CASSGTGFGNQPQHF. The full variable domain, with the rest looked up from reference TRBV19 and TRBJ1-5, is DGGITQSPKYLFRKEGQNVTLSCEQNLNHDAMYWYRQDPGQGLRLIYYSQIVNDFQKGDIAEGYSVSREKKESFPLTVTSAQKNPTAFYLCASSGTGFGNQPQHFGDGTRLSIL.

This clone was counted a few times. The chain employs TRBV7-3 and TRBJ2-1; a weak D match, TRBD2 (5 bases). The CDR3 spans 13 residues. Looked up from germline, CDR1 is SGHTA and CDR2 is FQGTGA. V shed 2 bases and J shed 5 bases, with 7 bases lying between them. CDR3 DNA sequence: TGTGCCAGCAGCTTACTCGGGAACAATGAGCAGTTCTTC. Its protein is CASSLLGNNEQFF.

The chain has TRBV5-5 and TRBJ2-5, with TRBD2 as a possible D gene (6 bases). The CDR3 is 14 amino acids. Germline CDR1 is SGHKS and CDR2 is YYEKEE (reference sequence). Trimming stripped 2 bases from V and 5 bases from J, with 13 bases between. The CDR3 DNA reads as TGTGCCAGCAGCTTAGTGAGGGGAGGCGAGACCCAGTACTTC. Translated, it gives CASSLVRGGETQYF.

The chain carries TRBV5-6 and TRBJ2-7; D might be TRBD1 (6 bases). Looked up from germline, CDR1 is SGHDT and CDR2 is YYEEEE. The CDR3 is 13 amino acids. Between the trimmed V and J ends, which lost 2 bases and 4 bases, there was a span of 10 bases. DNA of the CDR3: TGTGCCAGCAGCTTTAACAGGGCTTACGAGCAGTACTTC. Translation: CASSFNRAYEQYF. Filled out from reference TRBV5-6 and TRBJ2-7, the complete variable domain reads DAGVTQSPTHLIKTRGQQVTLRCSPKSGHDTVSWYQQALGQGPQFIFQYYEEEERQRGNFPDRFSGHQFPNYSSELNVNALLLGDSALYLCASSFNRAYEQYFGPGTRLTVT.

The chain has TRBV7-9 and TRBJ2-5; D gene uncertain. This CDR3 contains 15 residues. Trimming shortened V by 1 base and J by 3 bases, and 12 bases separated the two germline ends. Germline CDR1 SEHNR, CDR2 FQNEAQ (reference sequence). CDR3 sequence: CASSLVAGREETQYF. In DNA, the CDR3 is TGTGCCAGCAGCTTAGTGGCAGGCCGCGAAGAGACCCAGTACTTC.

The chain couples TRBV4-1 to TRBJ1-6; no definite D call. The CDR3 is 10 residues long. Trimming shortened V by 11 bases and J by 10 bases, and 9 bases separated the two germline ends. Germline values: CDR1 MGHRA, CDR2 YSYEKL. DNA for the CDR3: TGCGCCTCCCTAGGCTCACCCCTCCACTTT. Protein product: CASLGSPLHF.

The chain employs TRBV30 and TRBJ2-2; 7 nucleotides agree with TRBD2. V lost 4 bases, J lost 7 bases, and 9 bases stayed unmatched. Germline CDR1 is GTSNPN and CDR2 is SVGIG (reference sequence). This CDR3 has 14 amino acids. The CDR3 DNA reads as TGTGCCTGGATGCGCGGGAGAAGGGGCGGGGAGCTGTTTTTT. Amino acids: CAWMRGRRGGELFF. The full variable domain, with the rest looked up from reference TRBV30 and TRBJ2-2, is SQTIHQWPATLVQPVGSPLSLECTVEGTSNPNLYWYRQAAGRGLQLLFYSVGIGQISSEVPQNLSASRPQDRQFILSSKKLLLSDSGFYLCAWMRGRRGGELFFGEGSRLTVL.

The chain uses TRBV11-2 and TRBJ2-7, with 10 bases aligning to TRBD1. Germline V CDR1 and CDR2: SGHAT, FQNNGV. V was pared by 5 bases and J by 2 bases, with 9 bases of the junction left unmatched. The length of the CDR3 is 16 residues. In DNA form, the CDR3 reads TGTGCCAGCAGCGCCCTCCCGGGACAGGGGACCTACGAGCAGTACTTC. It yields the protein CASSALPGQGTYEQYF.

The chain employs TRBV7-9 and TRBJ2-6; 7 bases agree with TRBD2. CDR3 size: 19 residues. The ends lost 4 bases at V and 0 bases at J; junction bases unmatched: 12. Germline loops: CDR1 SEHNR, CDR2 FQNEAQ (reference sequence). Here the CDR3 DNA reads TGTGCCAGCAGCTCCCATCATCGGGGACTAAACTCTGGGGCCAACGTCCTGACTTTC. It translates to CASSSHHRGLNSGANVLTF.

The V and J genes are TRBV5-1 and TRBJ2-7, with D maybe TRBD1 (6 bases). Looked up from germline, CDR1 is SGHRS and CDR2 is YFSETQ. With 4 bases removed from V and 0 bases from J, the gap between germline ends came to 8 bases. The CDR3 consists of 13 residues. The CDR3 here is CASSNRVSYEQYF. CDR3 nucleotides: TGCGCCAGCAGCAACAGGGTCTCCTACGAGCAGTACTTC.

The J gene is TRBJ2-3, the V gene TRBV10-3, with 11 nucleotides matching TRBD2. CDR1 is ENHRY, CDR2 SYGVKD, per germline. The CDR3 extends over 15 amino acids. Germline trimming cut 2 bases from V and 4 bases from J; bases unmatched to any gene: 2. The CDR3 protein is CAISETSGSPDTQYF. The CDR3 nucleotides read TGTGCCATCAGTGAGACTAGCGGGAGCCCAGATACGCAGTATTTT.

The rearrangement uses TRBV10-3 and TRBJ2-5, with 7 positions matching TRBD2. The V segment lost 5 bases and the J segment 0 bases; nucleotides outside the gene matches: 6. The CDR3 contains 15 residues. Germline lookup yields CDR1 ENHRY and CDR2 SYGVKD. Written as DNA, the CDR3 is TGTGCCATCAGTCCAACGACTAGCCACCAAGAGACCCAGTACTTC. Protein sequence: CAISPTTSHQETQYF.

This clone showed up just a few times. The chain uses TRBV28 and TRBJ1-2; no reliable D call. The CDR3 is made up of 15 amino acids. Germline CDR1 and CDR2: MDHEN and SYDVKM. Trimming shortened V by 8 bases and J by 1 base, and 17 bases separated the two germline ends. The CDR3 nucleotides are TGTGCCAGCTATCCTTTTCCCCGACTTAACTATGGCTACACCTTC. Translating gives CASYPFPRLNYGYTF.

V and J are TRBV2 and TRBJ2-7; 7 bases are shared with TRBD2. Germline V CDR1 and CDR2: SNHLY, FYNNEI. This CDR3 region has 16 residues. J gave up 4 bases and V 5 bases, and 14 bases lay outside the gene matches. The CDR3 reads CASSSPWRERLYEQYF. In nucleotides, the CDR3 is TGTGCCAGCAGTTCCCCTTGGCGGGAGCGTTTGTACGAGCAGTACTTC.